The rows below give T cell receptor beta chains drawn from one sample of a study of cytomegalovirus exposure and HLA in healthy donors. This table comes from immunoSEQ multiplex PCR, and its TCRdb copy is limited to in-frame clones, with some not included. The sample has approximately 190,000 clones; around 80% are singletons. Specimen: PBMCs. The receptors come from a man aged 35-49 years in good health and CMV-seropositive. Each CDR3 is given with its conserved first and last residue.

v_call,cdr3_aa
TRBV7-9,CSSSLLRDRGVREQFF
TRBV2,CASSFIAGEDTQYF
TRBV7-8,CASSPRTRSPLHF
TRBV7-9,CASSSRTGGADGYTF
TRBV7-2,CASSLRSGSNQPQHF
TRBV19,CASSIATIRPGNSGNTIYF
TRBV27,CASSLGGQGNTEAFF
TRBV28,CASTQGGWNTEAFF
TRBV5-4,CASTYRGSAGELFF
TRBV19,CASTDLDRNTEAFF
TRBV7-6,CASSSGLAGWETQYF
TRBV30,CAWTLFAGNEQYF
TRBV28,CASVRPNRLAGPSTDTQYF
TRBV7-2,CASSLARTSSSYEQYF
TRBV27,CASSLWGTGVQLFF
TRBV7-2,CASSFSTGELFF
TRBV2,CASRETEFYGYTF
TRBV19,CASSIEPPPTNQPQHF
TRBV6-6,CASSRQGTEEQYF
TRBV7-3,CASSLTLLEGGELFF
TRBV5-4,CASSLRTSGGAEFF
TRBV27,CASSHRTGIYEQYF
TRBV2,CASSENSSGEQFF
TRBV9,CASSRESRGEKLFF
TRBV6-6,CASSYTAAPTSANF
TRBV15,CATSRETGTGSEKLFF
TRBV13,CASSLGDSLEAFF
TRBV7-2,CASSLTGGHNEQFF
TRBV30,CAWKLAGSNTQYF
TRBV27,CASSSQGNTEAFF
TRBV7-9,CSSSLGAREQYF
TRBV10-3,CAISDENIQYF
TRBV28,CASSWAGGLGYTF
TRBV10-1,CASSVGTGGRILNSPLHF
TRBV20-1,CSASGVGGYTF
TRBV29-1,CSVEGRDGYTF
TRBV10-1,CASSENSWGDEQYF
TRBV6-5,CATSGLEGAGELFF
TRBV4-3,CASSQDPGQGYTF
TRBV13,CASSLRYEQYF
TRBV2,CATQSGTGVEKLFF
TRBV5-4,CASSPGTSNTGELFF
TRBV7-8,CASSLEQGTRVEQYF
TRBV2,CASPGNIYNEQFF
TRBV23-1,CASSLPFPPGLVSETQYF
TRBV2,CASRPRGASSYNEQFF
TRBV5-1,CASSFSGTGEKLFF
TRBV29-1,CSVEAMGRGYGYTF
TRBV5-1,CASTSTARGMDTGELFF
TRBV7-2,CASSPGQGGNQPQHF
TRBV27,CASSSEGAYNEQFF